The rows below give T cell receptor beta chains drawn from one sample of a study of blood T cell repertoires in COVID-19. Produced via immunoSEQ multiplex PCR; TCRdb's table is partial and in-frame only. This table holds about 200,000 clones, approximately 85% found once. Sequences were obtained from peripheral blood. The receptors originated from a woman aged 45 to 65 with active or convalescent COVID-19. The CDR3 runs from the conserved cysteine through the conserved F or W. The order of the fields is clone size, V gene, D gene, J gene, CDR3 length, CDR3 DNA, CDR3 protein. D genes are given only for firm matches. Where a row states a size, it is once, few, many or the class of an expanded clone; other rows omit it.

clone_size: NA
v_call: TRBV5-1
d_call: TRBD2
j_call: TRBJ2-2
cdr3_length: 16
cdr3_nt: TGCGCCAGCATGTATGCGTCTAGCGGGAACACCGGGGAGCTGTTTTTT
cdr3_aa: CASMYASSGNTGELFF

clone_size: once
v_call: TRBV5-4
d_call: TRBD2
j_call: TRBJ2-3
cdr3_length: 16
cdr3_nt: TGTGCCAGCAGCTCCCCTCCGGGAGGGAGCACAGATACGCAGTATTTT
cdr3_aa: CASSSPPGGSTDTQYF

clone_size: NA
v_call: TRBV2
d_call: NA
j_call: TRBJ1-5
cdr3_length: 14
cdr3_nt: TGTGCCAGCAGTGAAATGCGGAGCAATCAGCCCCAGCATTTT
cdr3_aa: CASSEMRSNQPQHF

clone_size: NA
v_call: TRBV12-3/TRBV12-4
d_call: NA
j_call: TRBJ1-1
cdr3_length: 11
cdr3_nt: TGTGCCAGCAGAGGGGGTACTGAAGCTTTCTTT
cdr3_aa: CASRGGTEAFF

clone_size: NA
v_call: TRBV5-4
d_call: TRBD1
j_call: TRBJ1-1
cdr3_length: 15
cdr3_nt: TGTGCCAGCAGCCAGACAGGGGTGGGGAACACTGAAGCTTTCTTT
cdr3_aa: CASSQTGVGNTEAFF

clone_size: NA
v_call: TRBV5-1
d_call: TRBD1
j_call: TRBJ1-3
cdr3_length: 15
cdr3_nt: TGCGCCAGCAGTACTACAGGGGGTGTCGGAAACACCATATATTTT
cdr3_aa: CASSTTGGVGNTIYF

clone_size: NA
v_call: TRBV2
d_call: TRBD2
j_call: TRBJ2-4
cdr3_length: 16
cdr3_nt: TGTGCCAGCAGCCCGGGACTAGCTGGGGCCAAAAACATTCAGTACTTC
cdr3_aa: CASSPGLAGAKNIQYF

clone_size: NA
v_call: TRBV11-3
d_call: TRBD2
j_call: TRBJ2-2
cdr3_length: 18
cdr3_nt: TGTGCCAGCAGCTTCGGGACTAGCGGGGCCGTGAACACCGGGGAGCTGTTTTTT
cdr3_aa: CASSFGTSGAVNTGELFF

clone_size: NA
v_call: TRBV12-3/TRBV12-4
d_call: TRBD1
j_call: TRBJ2-7
cdr3_length: 11
cdr3_nt: TGTGCCACCGGACAGGTATACGAGCAGTACTTC
cdr3_aa: CATGQVYEQYF

clone_size: medium-sized
v_call: TRBV16
d_call: TRBD1
j_call: TRBJ2-1
cdr3_length: 16
cdr3_nt: TGTGCCAGCAGCGCGGACTGGGACAGGGGTAACGATGAGCAGTTCTTC
cdr3_aa: CASSADWDRGNDEQFF

clone_size: once
v_call: TRBV14
d_call: NA
j_call: TRBJ2-5
cdr3_length: 15
cdr3_nt: TGTGCCAGCAGCCAAGACCGGAGGGTGAGGGAGACCCAGTACTTC
cdr3_aa: CASSQDRRVRETQYF

clone_size: NA
v_call: TRBV6-5
d_call: NA
j_call: TRBJ2-5
cdr3_length: 14
cdr3_nt: TGTGCCAGCAGTTACTGGCAGGGGCAAGAGACCCAGTACTTC
cdr3_aa: CASSYWQGQETQYF

clone_size: NA
v_call: TRBV4-1
d_call: TRBD2
j_call: TRBJ2-7
cdr3_length: 17
cdr3_nt: TGCGCCAGCAGCCTCCAGTTTACTAGCGGGAGGCCCTACGAGCAGTACTTC
cdr3_aa: CASSLQFTSGRPYEQYF

clone_size: NA
v_call: TRBV13
d_call: NA
j_call: TRBJ2-1
cdr3_length: 16
cdr3_nt: TGTGCCAGCAGCTTGGGGCCAGGAAGGGCCTTTAATGAGCAGTTCTTC
cdr3_aa: CASSLGPGRAFNEQFF

clone_size: NA
v_call: TRBV29-1
d_call: NA
j_call: TRBJ1-2
cdr3_length: 13
cdr3_nt: TGCAGCGTCTGGGGGGGATCCACTTATGGCTACACCTTC
cdr3_aa: CSVWGGSTYGYTF

clone_size: NA
v_call: TRBV7-8
d_call: TRBD2
j_call: TRBJ2-5
cdr3_length: 16
cdr3_nt: TGTGCCAGCAGCTCTGGTAGCGGGGGGGCCGGAGAGACCCAGTACTTC
cdr3_aa: CASSSGSGGAGETQYF

clone_size: NA
v_call: TRBV5-1
d_call: NA
j_call: TRBJ1-1
cdr3_length: 13
cdr3_nt: TGCGCCAGCAGCTTGGGATCAGTCACTGAAGCTTTCTTT
cdr3_aa: CASSLGSVTEAFF

clone_size: NA
v_call: TRBV10-3
d_call: NA
j_call: TRBJ1-1
cdr3_length: 14
cdr3_nt: TGTGCCATCAGTGACCTCCCTGACGGGTCTGAAGCTTTCTTT
cdr3_aa: CAISDLPDGSEAFF

clone_size: NA
v_call: TRBV6-5
d_call: NA
j_call: TRBJ1-1
cdr3_length: 15
cdr3_nt: TGTGCCAGCAGTCGTCCAGGGATGAAGGGGCAGAGGGCTTTCTTT
cdr3_aa: CASSRPGMKGQRAFF

clone_size: NA
v_call: TRBV11-2
d_call: TRBD1
j_call: TRBJ1-1
cdr3_length: 19
cdr3_nt: TGTGCCAGCAGACCCGGGACAGCGCTTTTTACCCACTGGGGGACTGAAGCTTTCTTT
cdr3_aa: CASRPGTALFTHWGTEAFF

clone_size: NA
v_call: TRBV5-1
d_call: NA
j_call: TRBJ1-1
cdr3_length: 15
cdr3_nt: TGCGCCAGCAGCCCGCGGGCGGGGGAGGTCACTGAAGCTTTCTTT
cdr3_aa: CASSPRAGEVTEAFF

clone_size: NA
v_call: TRBV7-7
d_call: TRBD2
j_call: TRBJ2-1
cdr3_length: 15
cdr3_nt: TGTGCCAGCAGCTTACCTAGCGGGGGGGCCGATGAGCAGTTCTTC
cdr3_aa: CASSLPSGGADEQFF

clone_size: once
v_call: TRBV14
d_call: TRBD1
j_call: TRBJ1-1
cdr3_length: 15
cdr3_nt: TGTGCCAGCAGCCAAGATTTCACAGGGGGCACTGAAGCTTTCTTT
cdr3_aa: CASSQDFTGGTEAFF

clone_size: once
v_call: TRBV28
d_call: NA
j_call: TRBJ1-5
cdr3_length: 14
cdr3_nt: TGTGCCAGCAGTTTATCCCTCGGCAATCAGCCCCAGCATTTT
cdr3_aa: CASSLSLGNQPQHF

clone_size: NA
v_call: TRBV10-2
d_call: NA
j_call: TRBJ1-3
cdr3_length: 16
cdr3_nt: TGCGCCAGCAGTACTGCCGGGGTATCATCTGGAAACACCATATATTTT
cdr3_aa: CASSTAGVSSGNTIYF

clone_size: NA
v_call: TRBV2
d_call: TRBD1
j_call: TRBJ1-2
cdr3_length: 14
cdr3_nt: TGTGCCAGCAGACCGGGACAGGCGAATTATGGCTACACCTTC
cdr3_aa: CASRPGQANYGYTF

clone_size: NA
v_call: TRBV19
d_call: NA
j_call: TRBJ1-6
cdr3_length: 15
cdr3_nt: TGTGCCAGTAGCCCGCAGGACTCCAATAATTCACCCCTCCACTTT
cdr3_aa: CASSPQDSNNSPLHF

clone_size: NA
v_call: TRBV7-9
d_call: TRBD1
j_call: TRBJ1-4
cdr3_length: 17
cdr3_nt: TGTGCCAGCAGCTTAGCGGGGACAGGCCAGCGCGGGGAAAAACTGTTTTTT
cdr3_aa: CASSLAGTGQRGEKLFF

clone_size: NA
v_call: TRBV19
d_call: NA
j_call: TRBJ2-1
cdr3_length: 13
cdr3_nt: TGTGCCAGTGGTACAGGGTCCTACAATGAGCAGTTCTTC
cdr3_aa: CASGTGSYNEQFF

clone_size: NA
v_call: TRBV27
d_call: TRBD2
j_call: TRBJ2-5
cdr3_length: 14
cdr3_nt: TGTGCCAGCAGTGGGTCTAGCGGACAAGAGACCCAGTACTTC
cdr3_aa: CASSGSSGQETQYF

clone_size: NA
v_call: TRBV12-3/TRBV12-4
d_call: NA
j_call: TRBJ1-1
cdr3_length: 11
cdr3_nt: TGTGCCAGCAGTTTGACCGGGAACGCTTTCTTT
cdr3_aa: CASSLTGNAFF

clone_size: once
v_call: TRBV28
d_call: NA
j_call: TRBJ2-3
cdr3_length: 17
cdr3_nt: TGTGCCAGCAGCCTTGGTGGTGCAGGCAGAAGCACAGATACGCAGTATTTT
cdr3_aa: CASSLGGAGRSTDTQYF

clone_size: once
v_call: TRBV5-1
d_call: NA
j_call: TRBJ2-3
cdr3_length: 16
cdr3_nt: TGCGCCAGCAGCTTGGTTGGGGGCGCGGTGACAGATACGCAGTATTTT
cdr3_aa: CASSLVGGAVTDTQYF

clone_size: NA
v_call: TRBV3-1/TRBV3-2
d_call: NA
j_call: TRBJ2-3
cdr3_length: 18
cdr3_nt: TGTGCCAGCAGAGCCAACCAGAGTAGCTACAAGAGCACAGATACGCAGTATTTT
cdr3_aa: CASRANQSSYKSTDTQYF

clone_size: NA
v_call: TRBV29-1
d_call: TRBD1
j_call: TRBJ1-1
cdr3_length: 12
cdr3_nt: TGCAGCGTTGGACAGGGAGACACTGAAGCTTTCTTT
cdr3_aa: CSVGQGDTEAFF

clone_size: NA
v_call: TRBV11-2
d_call: TRBD2
j_call: TRBJ2-5
cdr3_length: 11
cdr3_nt: TGTGCCAGCAGCGCGGGGGGGACCCAGTACTTC
cdr3_aa: CASSAGGTQYF

clone_size: once
v_call: TRBV28
d_call: TRBD1
j_call: TRBJ1-5
cdr3_length: 15
cdr3_nt: TGTGCCAGCAGTCCTCCGGGACAGTTCAATCAGCCCCAGCATTTT
cdr3_aa: CASSPPGQFNQPQHF

clone_size: once
v_call: TRBV19
d_call: TRBD1
j_call: TRBJ1-5
cdr3_length: 15
cdr3_nt: TGTGCCAGTACTAATTACCGGGACAGGAATCAGCCCCAGCATTTT
cdr3_aa: CASTNYRDRNQPQHF

clone_size: NA
v_call: TRBV3-1/TRBV3-2
d_call: NA
j_call: TRBJ2-1
cdr3_length: 16
cdr3_nt: TGTGCCAGCAGCCTTCCGGGGGTTCGACTGTTTGGTGAGCAGTTCTTC
cdr3_aa: CASSLPGVRLFGEQFF

clone_size: once
v_call: TRBV7-2
d_call: NA
j_call: TRBJ2-3
cdr3_length: 14
cdr3_nt: TGTGCCAGCAGCTTGGAGGGGGGGCCGGATACGCAGTATTTT
cdr3_aa: CASSLEGGPDTQYF